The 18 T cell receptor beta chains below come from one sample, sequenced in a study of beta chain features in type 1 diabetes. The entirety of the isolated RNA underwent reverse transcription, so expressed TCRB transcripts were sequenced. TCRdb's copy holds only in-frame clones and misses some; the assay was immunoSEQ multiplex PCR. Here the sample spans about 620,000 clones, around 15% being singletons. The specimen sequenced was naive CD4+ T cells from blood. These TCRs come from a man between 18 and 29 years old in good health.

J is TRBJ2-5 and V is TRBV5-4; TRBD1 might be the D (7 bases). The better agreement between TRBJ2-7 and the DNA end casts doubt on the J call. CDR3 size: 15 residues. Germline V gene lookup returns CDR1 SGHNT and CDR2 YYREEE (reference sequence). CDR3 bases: TGTGCCAGCAACGTCCAGGGGGGAATGGGATACGAGCAGTACTTC. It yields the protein CASNVQGGMGYEQYF.

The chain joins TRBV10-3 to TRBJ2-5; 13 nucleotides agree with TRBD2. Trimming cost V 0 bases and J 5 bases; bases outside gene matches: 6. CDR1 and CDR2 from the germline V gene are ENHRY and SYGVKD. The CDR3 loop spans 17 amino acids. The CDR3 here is CAISESIGTSGMETQYF. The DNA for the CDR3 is TGTGCCATCAGTGAGTCTATCGGGACTAGCGGGATGGAGACCCAGTACTTC.

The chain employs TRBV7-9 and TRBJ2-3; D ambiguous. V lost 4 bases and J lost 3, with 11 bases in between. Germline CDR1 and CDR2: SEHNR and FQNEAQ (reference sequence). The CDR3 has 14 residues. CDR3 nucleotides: TGTGCCAGCAGCTCTCGGTCCGAGACAGATACGCAGTATTTT. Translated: CASSSRSETDTQYF. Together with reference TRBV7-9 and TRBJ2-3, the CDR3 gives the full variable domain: DTGVSQNPRHKITKRGQNVTFRCDPISEHNRLYWYRQTLGQGPEFLTYFQNEAQLEKSRLLSDRFSAERPKGSFSTLEIQRTEQGDSAMYLCASSSRSETDTQYFGPGTRLTVL.

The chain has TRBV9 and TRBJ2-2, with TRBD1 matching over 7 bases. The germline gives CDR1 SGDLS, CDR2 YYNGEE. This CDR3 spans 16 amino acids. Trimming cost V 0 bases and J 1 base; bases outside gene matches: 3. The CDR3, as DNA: TGTGCCAGCAGCGTAGCGACAGGGAAGAACACCGGGGAGCTGTTTTTT. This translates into CASSVATGKNTGELFF. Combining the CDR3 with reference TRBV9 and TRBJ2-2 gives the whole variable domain DSGVTQTPKHLITATGQRVTLRCSPRSGDLSVYWYQQSLDQGLQFLIQYYNGEERAKGNILERFSAQQFPDLHSELNLSSLELGDSALYFCASSVATGKNTGELFFGEGSRLTVL.

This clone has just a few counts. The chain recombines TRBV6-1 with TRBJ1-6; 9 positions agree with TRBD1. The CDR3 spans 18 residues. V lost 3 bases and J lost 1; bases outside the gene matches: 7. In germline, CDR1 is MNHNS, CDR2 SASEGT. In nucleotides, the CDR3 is TGTGCCAGCAGTGATCGACAGGGGGGTATTTCCTATAATTCACCCCTCCACTTT. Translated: CASSDRQGGISYNSPLHF.

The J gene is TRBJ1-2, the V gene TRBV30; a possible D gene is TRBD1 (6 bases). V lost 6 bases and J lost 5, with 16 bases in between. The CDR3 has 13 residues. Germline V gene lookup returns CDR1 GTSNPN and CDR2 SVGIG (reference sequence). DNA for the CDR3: TGTGCCTGTGCCACGGGGACACCATATGGCTACACCTTC. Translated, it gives CACATGTPYGYTF.

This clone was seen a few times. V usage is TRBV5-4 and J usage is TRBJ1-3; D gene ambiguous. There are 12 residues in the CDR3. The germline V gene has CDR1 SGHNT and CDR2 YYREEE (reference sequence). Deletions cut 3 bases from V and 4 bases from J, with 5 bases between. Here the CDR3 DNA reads TGTGCCAGCAGCTCACAGGGAAACACCATATATTTT. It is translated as CASSSQGNTIYF.

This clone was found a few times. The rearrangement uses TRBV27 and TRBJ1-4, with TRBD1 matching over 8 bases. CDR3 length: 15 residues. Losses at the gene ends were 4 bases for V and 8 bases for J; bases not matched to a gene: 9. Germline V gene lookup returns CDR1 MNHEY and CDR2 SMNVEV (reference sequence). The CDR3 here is CASSSRTGRMEKLFF. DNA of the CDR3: TGTGCCAGCAGTTCTAGGACAGGGCGAATGGAAAAACTGTTTTTT.

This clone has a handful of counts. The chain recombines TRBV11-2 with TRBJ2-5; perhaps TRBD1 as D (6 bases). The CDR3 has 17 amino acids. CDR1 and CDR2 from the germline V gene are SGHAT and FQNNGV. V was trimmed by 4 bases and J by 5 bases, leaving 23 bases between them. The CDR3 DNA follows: TGTGCCAGCAGCTGGGGGCCGAGGACAGTTGAGGGGGAGACCCAGTACTTC. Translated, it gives CASSWGPRTVEGETQYF.

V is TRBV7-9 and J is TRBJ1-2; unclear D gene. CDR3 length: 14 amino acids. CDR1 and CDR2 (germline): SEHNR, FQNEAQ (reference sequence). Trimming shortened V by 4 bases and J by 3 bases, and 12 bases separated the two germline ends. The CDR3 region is CASSSWARDYGYTF. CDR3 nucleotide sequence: TGTGCCAGCAGCTCCTGGGCGCGGGACTATGGCTACACCTTC.

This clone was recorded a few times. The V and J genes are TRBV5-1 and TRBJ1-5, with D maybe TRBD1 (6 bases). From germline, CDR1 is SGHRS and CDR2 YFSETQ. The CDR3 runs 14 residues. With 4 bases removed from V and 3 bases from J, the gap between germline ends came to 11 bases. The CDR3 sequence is CASSPGQNNQPQHF. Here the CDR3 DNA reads TGCGCCAGCAGCCCGGGACAAAACAATCAGCCCCAGCATTTT.

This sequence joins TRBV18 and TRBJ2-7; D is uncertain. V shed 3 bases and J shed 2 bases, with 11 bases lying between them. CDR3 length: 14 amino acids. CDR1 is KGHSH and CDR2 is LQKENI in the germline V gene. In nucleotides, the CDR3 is TGTGCCAGCTCACCGGTAAGGGTCGCCTACGAGCAGTACTTC. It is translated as CASSPVRVAYEQYF. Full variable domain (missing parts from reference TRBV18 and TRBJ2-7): NAGVMQNPRHLVRRRGQEARLRCSPMKGHSHVYWYRQLPEEGLKFMVYLQKENIIDESGMPKERFSAEFPKEGPSILRIQQVVRGDSAAYFCASSPVRVAYEQYFGPGTRLTVT.

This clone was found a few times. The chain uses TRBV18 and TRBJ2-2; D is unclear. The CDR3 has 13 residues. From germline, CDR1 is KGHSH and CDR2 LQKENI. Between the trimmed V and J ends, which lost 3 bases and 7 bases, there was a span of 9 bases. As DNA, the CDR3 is TGTGCCAGCTCACCGAGCACCATCGGGGAGCTGTTTTTT. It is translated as CASSPSTIGELFF.

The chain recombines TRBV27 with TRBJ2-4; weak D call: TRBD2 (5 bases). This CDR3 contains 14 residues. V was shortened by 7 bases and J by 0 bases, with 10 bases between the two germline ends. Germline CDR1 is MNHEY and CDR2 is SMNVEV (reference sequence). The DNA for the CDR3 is TGTGCCAGCAAAGCGGAACTAGCCAAAAACATTCAGTACTTC. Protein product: CASKAELAKNIQYF.

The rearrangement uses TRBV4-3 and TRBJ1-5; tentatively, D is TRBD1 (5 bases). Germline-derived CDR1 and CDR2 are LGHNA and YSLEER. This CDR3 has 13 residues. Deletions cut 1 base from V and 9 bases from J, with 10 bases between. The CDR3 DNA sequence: TGCGCCAGCAGCCAAGGCGGGAGGGGGCCCCAGCATTTT. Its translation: CASSQGGRGPQHF.

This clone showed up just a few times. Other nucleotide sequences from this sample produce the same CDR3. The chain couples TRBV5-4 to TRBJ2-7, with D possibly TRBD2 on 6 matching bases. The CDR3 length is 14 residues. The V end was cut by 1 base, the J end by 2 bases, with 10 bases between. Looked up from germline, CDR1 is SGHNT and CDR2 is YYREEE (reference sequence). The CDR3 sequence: CASSLIGGTYEQYF. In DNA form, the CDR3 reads TGTGCCAGCAGCTTGATCGGGGGTACCTACGAGCAGTACTTC.

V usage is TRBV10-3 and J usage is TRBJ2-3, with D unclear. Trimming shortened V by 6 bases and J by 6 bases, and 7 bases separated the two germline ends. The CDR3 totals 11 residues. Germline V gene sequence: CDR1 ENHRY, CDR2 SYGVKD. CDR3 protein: CAISHSDTQYF. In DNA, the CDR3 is TGTGCCATCAGCCATTCCGATACGCAGTATTTT.

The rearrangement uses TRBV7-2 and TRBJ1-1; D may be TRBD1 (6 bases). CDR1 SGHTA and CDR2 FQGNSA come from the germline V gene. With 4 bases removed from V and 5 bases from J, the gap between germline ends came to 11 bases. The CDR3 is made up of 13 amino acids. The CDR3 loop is CASSSDRFTEAFF. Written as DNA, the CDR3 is TGTGCCAGCAGCTCAGACAGGTTTACTGAAGCTTTCTTT.